What follows are 18 T cell receptor beta chains derived from one specimen sequenced in a study of OX40 agonist ivuxolimab in advanced cancers. Sequencing used immunoSEQ multiplex PCR; TCRdb keeps in-frame clones, though not all of them. The table records more than 55,000 clones, roughly nine tenths of them present only once. The material was CD4+ or CD8+ T cells sorted from blood, obtained in a trial of the OX40 agonist ivuxolimab. All receptors derive from an adult with an advanced solid tumor such as melanoma, head and neck, liver or kidney cancer.

This chain uses TRBV4-2 with TRBJ2-2, with 9 nucleotides matching TRBD2. This CDR3 contains 16 residues. J gave up 7 bases and V 1 base, and 7 bases lay outside the gene matches. The V gene's germline CDR1 is LGHNA and CDR2 YNFKEQ. CDR3: CASSQGGAGGYGELFF. The DNA of the CDR3 is TGTGCCAGCAGCCAAGGCGGAGCGGGGGGATACGGGGAGCTGTTTTTT.

In its sample, this clone was seen a few times. The genes are TRBV7-9 and TRBJ1-1; 7 bases align to TRBD1. The CDR3 loop spans 11 amino acids. Germline V gene data show CDR1 as SEHNR and CDR2 as FQNEAQ (reference sequence). After removal of 6 bases from V and 11 bases from J, the junction contained 6 bases not matched to a gene. The CDR3 coding sequence is TGTGCCAGCAGACCCACAGGGGAGGCTTTCTTT. It encodes CASRPTGEAFF.

The rearrangement links TRBV4-2 to TRBJ2-7; 12 nucleotides agree with TRBD1. The V gene end was trimmed by 4 bases and the J gene end by 3 bases; junction bases not matched to a gene: 10. There are 17 residues in the CDR3. Germline lookup yields CDR1 LGHNA and CDR2 YNFKEQ. CDR3 sequence: CASSLQPGTGGYYEQYF. The CDR3 DNA reads TGTGCCAGCAGCCTCCAACCCGGGACAGGGGGCTACTACGAGCAGTACTTC.

The rearrangement joins TRBV28 to TRBJ1-3; D gene ambiguous. There are 12 residues in the CDR3. CDR1 and CDR2 (germline): MDHEN, SYDVKM. V lost 6 bases, J lost 4 bases, and 7 bases lay in between. CDR3 sequence: CASREGGNTIYF. In DNA, the CDR3 is TGTGCCAGCAGGGAAGGGGGAAACACCATATATTTT.

This sequence joins TRBV27 and TRBJ1-4; D perhaps matches TRBD1 (5 bases). The CDR3 has 11 amino acids. Germline CDR1 MNHEY, CDR2 SMNVEV (reference sequence). The V end was cut by 11 bases, the J end by 10 bases, with 14 bases between. CDR3 loop: CAGHPGGKLFF. CDR3 DNA: TGTGCCGGACATCCTGGGGGAAAACTGTTTTTT. The full variable domain, rest sourced from reference TRBV27 and TRBJ1-4, is EAQVTQNPRYLITVTGKKLTVTCSQNMNHEYMSWYRQDPGLGLRQIYYSMNVEVTDKGDVPEGYKVSRKEKRNFPLILESPSPNQTSLYFCAGHPGGKLFFGSGTQLSVL.

The chain carries TRBV4-2 and TRBJ2-2, with D unclear. The CDR3 spans 14 residues. Per germline, CDR1 LGHNA and CDR2 YNFKEQ. The V and J ends lost 4 bases and 0 bases respectively, with 6 bases between them. This chain's CDR3 is CASSPLTNTGELFF. CDR3 bases: TGTGCCAGCAGCCCCCTGACGAACACCGGGGAGCTGTTTTTT.

The V gene is TRBV5-4, the J gene TRBJ2-6; tentatively, D is TRBD1 or TRBD2 (5 bases each). V shed 3 bases and J shed 1 base, with 17 bases lying between them. The germline V gene encodes CDR1 SGHNT and CDR2 YYREEE (reference sequence). The CDR3 is made up of 18 amino acids. CDR3 nucleotide sequence: TGTGCCAGCAGCTACCCGACTGGGGGAAATTCTGGGGCCAACGTCCTGACTTTC. Encoded protein: CASSYPTGGNSGANVLTF.

This clone was seen just once. The gene calls are TRBV5-1 and TRBJ2-5, with TRBD1 matching 8 bases. This CDR3 contains 14 residues. Germline CDR1 and CDR2: SGHRS and YFSETQ. V lost 4 bases and J lost 5; bases outside the gene matches: 7. In DNA form, the CDR3 reads TGCGCCAGCAGCGGGGGGACAGGTTCGGAGACCCAGTACTTC. Protein sequence: CASSGGTGSETQYF.

This chain uses TRBV5-1 with TRBJ1-1, with D maybe TRBD1 (5 bases). The CDR3 contains 16 residues. Deletions cut 4 bases from V and 3 bases from J, with 19 bases between. Germline V gene sequence: CDR1 SGHRS, CDR2 YFSETQ. CDR3 in amino acids: CASSTGLRPGDTEAFF. CDR3 in DNA: TGCGCCAGCAGCACGGGACTCCGCCCCGGGGACACTGAAGCTTTCTTT.

The chain recombines TRBV27 with TRBJ2-6; D gene ambiguous. The V gene lost 5 bases and the J gene lost 4 bases, with 6 bases spanning the gap. CDR1 MNHEY and CDR2 SMNVEV come from the germline V gene (reference sequence). The length of the CDR3 is 13 residues. The CDR3 here is CASSLLGANVLTF. CDR3 bases: TGTGCCAGCAGTCTCTTGGGGGCCAACGTCCTGACTTTC.

The rearrangement joins TRBV29-1 to TRBJ2-3; 9 nucleotides agree with TRBD1. Germline CDR1 SQVTM, CDR2 ANQGSEA. The CDR3 is 15 amino acids. The ends lost 1 base at V and 3 bases at J; junction bases unmatched: 5. The CDR3 protein is CSVEGAGTGTDTQYF. CDR3 DNA sequence: TGCAGCGTTGAAGGGGCCGGGACAGGGACAGATACGCAGTATTTT.

This chain connects TRBV18 to TRBJ1-6; D is possibly TRBD1 (5 bases). The length of the CDR3 is 15 residues. Germline V gene data show CDR1 as KGHSH and CDR2 as LQKENI. With 3 bases removed from V and 9 bases from J, the gap between germline ends came to 15 bases. For the CDR3, the DNA is TGTGCCAGCTCACCGCAAGGGGATAGTACTTCACCCCTCCACTTT. Translating gives CASSPQGDSTSPLHF.

The chain joins TRBV5-1 to TRBJ2-5; D perhaps matches TRBD1 (5 bases). Per the germline V gene, CDR1 is SGHRS and CDR2 is YFSETQ. Trimming cost V 1 base and J 5 bases, with 12 bases left between them. CDR3 length equals 14 residues. The CDR3 sequence: CASSLSQGRETQYF. In DNA, the CDR3 is TGCGCCAGCAGCTTGTCTCAGGGTCGGGAGACCCAGTACTTC.

The chain joins TRBV6-5 to TRBJ1-1; TRBD1 might be the D (6 bases). Germline loops: CDR1 MNHEY, CDR2 SVGAGI. V gave up 6 bases and J gave up 3 bases, with 17 bases separating them. The CDR3 is 15 residues long. CDR3 coding DNA: TGTGCCAGCAGCCTCGACAGGAAGGGAGACACTGAAGCTTTCTTT. Its protein is CASSLDRKGDTEAFF.

This clone was observed once. The V and J genes are TRBV10-3 and TRBJ2-1; D is possibly TRBD2 (6 bases). CDR1 and CDR2 (germline): ENHRY, SYGVKD. The CDR3 has 12 amino acids. Trimming left V 4 bases short and J 10 bases short, with 11 bases between. Here the CDR3 DNA reads TGTGCCATCAGTGCAAGACTAGTGGAGCAGTTCTTC. Translation gives CAISARLVEQFF.

This clone was detected a few times. The V gene is TRBV4-1, the J gene TRBJ1-5; the D is unclear. Trimming removed 8 bases from V and 7 bases from J, with 12 bases in between. Germline CDR1 reads MGHRA; CDR2 reads YSYEKL. The CDR3 extends over 12 amino acids. CDR3: CASGSRGQPQHF. In DNA form, the CDR3 reads TGCGCCAGCGGGTCGCGCGGCCAGCCCCAGCATTTT.

The chain recombines TRBV5-4 with TRBJ1-2, with no clear D. V was clipped by 6 bases and J by 10 bases, with 16 bases between them. The CDR3 has 12 amino acids. Germline assignment: CDR1 SGHNT and CDR2 YYREEE (reference sequence). Here the CDR3 reads CASTSSEGLYTF. The CDR3 DNA reads TGTGCCAGCACCTCGAGCGAGGGTCTCTACACCTTC.

This clone was seen more than once but under ten times. The chain is built from TRBV7-9 and TRBJ1-3, with TRBD1 matching over 9 bases. The germline V gene encodes CDR1 SEHNR and CDR2 FQNEAQ (reference sequence). V shed 4 bases and J 1 base; nucleotides not matched to a gene: 11. The CDR3 is 18 amino acids. CDR3 in amino acids: CASSYAGTGIMSGNTIYF. DNA for the CDR3: TGTGCCAGCAGCTACGCCGGGACAGGGATTATGTCTGGAAACACCATATATTTT.